The 9 T cell receptor beta chains in this list originate from one sample, sequenced in a study of blood T cell repertoires in COVID-19. Profiled with immunoSEQ multiplex PCR; TCRdb holds only in-frame clones, not every one. The sample holds over 130,000 clones; roughly four fifths are singletons and the top ten take roughly 4.7%. The sequenced material came from peripheral blood. These receptors were collected from a woman aged 80 or older with active or convalescent COVID-19.

The chain links TRBV30 to TRBJ1-6; D is possibly TRBD1 (6 bases). CDR1 is GTSNPN, CDR2 SVGIG, per germline (reference sequence). Trimming took off 4 bases at V and 7 bases at J, with 8 bases between the two ends. The CDR3 spans 12 residues. CDR3 region: CAWNRENSPLHF. As DNA, the CDR3 is TGTGCCTGGAACAGGGAAAATTCACCCCTCCACTTT.

V usage is TRBV30 and J usage is TRBJ2-7; tentative D call: TRBD2 (6 bases). The CDR3 is 12 amino acids. CDR1 is GTSNPN, CDR2 SVGIG, per germline (reference sequence). Trimming cost V 0 bases and J 6 bases, with 9 bases left between them. This chain's CDR3 is CAWSVQGGEQYF. The DNA of the CDR3 is TGTGCCTGGAGTGTCCAGGGAGGCGAGCAGTACTTC. Supplemented by reference TRBV30 and TRBJ2-7, the full variable domain reads SQTIHQWPATLVQPVGSPLSLECTVEGTSNPNLYWYRQAAGRGLQLLFYSVGIGQISSEVPQNLSASRPQDRQFILSSKKLLLSDSGFYLCAWSVQGGEQYFGPGTRLTVT.

To note about this clone: The same CDR3 can be traced to other DNA sequences in this sample. The chain joins TRBV5-1 to TRBJ1-1, with TRBD1 matching 7 bases. V was pared by 0 bases and J by 2 bases, with 1 base of the junction left unmatched. CDR1 and CDR2 from the germline V gene are SGHRS and YFSETQ. The CDR3 has 14 residues. The CDR3 spells CASSLGDRNTEAFF. The CDR3 DNA sequence: TGCGCCAGCAGCTTGGGGGACAGAAACACTGAAGCTTTCTTT.

This clone was seen once. The chain joins TRBV5-6 to TRBJ1-3; D remains unclear. V was trimmed by 0 bases and J by 0 bases, leaving 4 bases between them. Germline assignment: CDR1 SGHDT and CDR2 YYEEEE. The CDR3 runs to 14 residues. The DNA for the CDR3 is TGTGCCAGCAGCTTGGGTCGCTCTGGAAACACCATATATTTT. It is translated as CASSLGRSGNTIYF. Using reference TRBV5-6 and TRBJ1-3 for the parts outside the CDR3, the full variable domain is DAGVTQSPTHLIKTRGQQVTLRCSPKSGHDTVSWYQQALGQGPQFIFQYYEEEERQRGNFPDRFSGHQFPNYSSELNVNALLLGDSALYLCASSLGRSGNTIYFGEGSWLTVV.

The genes are TRBV7-2 and TRBJ2-1, with D unresolved. V gave up 2 bases and J gave up 7 bases, with 6 bases separating them. CDR3 length equals 12 residues. The germline gives CDR1 SGHTA, CDR2 FQGNSA. CDR3 bases: TGTGCCAGCAGCTTACAGAATAATGAGCAGTTCTTC. Translating it yields CASSLQNNEQFF.

On this clone itself: Its ends do not fully match the called genes, so a read error is possible. The V and J genes are TRBV19 and TRBJ1-2; 8 bases map to TRBD1. CDR1 and CDR2 from the germline V gene are LNHDA and SQIVND (reference sequence). The CDR3 is 14 residues long. CDR3 sequence (DNA): TGTGCCAGTAGTATAGGGGACCCGGACAGGGCGGACGACTTC. It codes for CASSIGDPDRADDF.

Only a few counts were recorded for this clone. This chain joins TRBV7-2 and TRBJ1-2, with D maybe TRBD1 (5 bases). In germline, CDR1 is SGHTA, CDR2 FQGNSA. The V and J ends lost 5 bases and 8 bases respectively, with 18 bases between them. This CDR3 spans 14 amino acids. The CDR3 protein is CASSTPGQGRGYTF. CDR3 coding DNA: TGTGCCAGCAGCACTCCCGGCCAGGGTCGCGGCTACACCTTC.

This chain joins TRBV30 and TRBJ1-4; 9 bases are a match to TRBD1. The CDR3 has 14 residues. After removal of 3 bases from V and 10 bases from J, the junction contained 9 bases not matched to a gene. Germline CDR1 reads GTSNPN; CDR2 reads SVGIG (reference sequence). In DNA form, the CDR3 reads TGTGCCTGGAGCATGACAGGGGGTGGGGGAAAACTGTTTTTT. This gives the protein CAWSMTGGGGKLFF.

The chain carries TRBV5-5 and TRBJ2-5; TRBD2 is a possible D gene (7 bases). Trimming took 1 base from V and 4 from J, leaving 11 bases between them. There are 14 residues in the CDR3. The germline V gene has CDR1 SGHKS and CDR2 YYEKEE (reference sequence). Here the CDR3 reads CASSLRGALETQYF. The CDR3 bases are TGTGCCAGCAGCTTGCGGGGGGCTTTAGAGACCCAGTACTTC.